This is a list of T cell receptor beta chains from one sample in a study of cytomegalovirus exposure and HLA in healthy donors. Using immunoSEQ multiplex PCR, the repertoire was profiled, and TCRdb retains in-frame clones only, with some absent. The table has 85,000 to 100,000 clones, about 85% seen once. Sequencing used PBMCs. These receptors were collected from a girl aged 2 to 9 in good health and CMV-seropositive. The CDR3 runs from the conserved cysteine through the conserved F or W. A D gene is named only where the DNA matches it firmly. Size values are once, few and many counts, or a class for expanded clones, and some rows have none.

DNA: TGTGCCAGCAGCCCCTTTAGCGGGAGCACAGATACGCAGTATTTT; CDR3: CASSPFSGSTDTQYF; V: TRBV7-9; D: TRBD2; J: TRBJ2-3; size: NA
DNA: TGTGCCAGCAGTGCACAGGTCGGGGAGGTTGAAAAACTGTTTTTT; CDR3: CASSAQVGEVEKLFF; V: TRBV28; D: NA; J: TRBJ1-4; size: NA
DNA: TGTGCCAGCAGTCAACAGGGCAATAATGAAAAACTGTTTTTT; CDR3: CASSQQGNNEKLFF; V: TRBV6-5; D: NA; J: TRBJ1-4; size: NA
DNA: TGTGCCAGCAGTCCTTCGGCGGACTATGGCTACACCTTC; CDR3: CASSPSADYGYTF; V: TRBV27; D: NA; J: TRBJ1-2; size: once
DNA: TGTGCCATCAGCTTGACTAGCGTGTTGGTCTCGGGAGAGACCCAGTACTTC; CDR3: CAISLTSVLVSGETQYF; V: TRBV10-3; D: TRBD2; J: TRBJ2-5; size: NA
DNA: TGTGCCAGCAGTTACGCCCGACAGAACACTGAAGCTTTCTTT; CDR3: CASSYARQNTEAFF; V: TRBV6-5; D: NA; J: TRBJ1-1; size: NA
DNA: TGTGCCAGTAGTGCAGGTCGTGGCACTGAAGCTTTCTTT; CDR3: CASSAGRGTEAFF; V: TRBV19; D: NA; J: TRBJ1-1; size: NA
DNA: TGTGCCAGCAGTCCCGGCGGGGGCTACACCTTC; CDR3: CASSPGGGYTF; V: TRBV28; D: NA; J: TRBJ1-2; size: NA
DNA: TGTGCCAGCAGCCCCTCCCGCTGGACTAGCGGGAGCCCAGGGAACTACGAGCAGTACTTC; CDR3: CASSPSRWTSGSPGNYEQYF; V: TRBV14; D: TRBD2; J: TRBJ2-7; size: NA
DNA: TGTGCCAGCAGCTCGGGACAGCGTCCCTACGAGCAGTACTTC; CDR3: CASSSGQRPYEQYF; V: TRBV11-2; D: TRBD1; J: TRBJ2-7; size: NA
DNA: TGTGCCAGTTCAGAGGGGAACACTGAAGCTTTCTTT; CDR3: CASSEGNTEAFF; V: TRBV6-6; D: NA; J: TRBJ1-1; size: NA
DNA: TGTGCCAGCAGTGAAGCGCACGGGGGAGGCTATGGCTACACCTTC; CDR3: CASSEAHGGGYGYTF; V: TRBV6-1; D: NA; J: TRBJ1-2; size: NA
DNA: TGTGCCAGCAGTTTAGCGCTGACAGGGGCGCTCTACGAGCAGTACTTC; CDR3: CASSLALTGALYEQYF; V: TRBV28; D: TRBD1; J: TRBJ2-7; size: NA
DNA: TGTGCCACCGAAGGGGGAGTCCTGGAGCAGTACTTC; CDR3: CATEGGVLEQYF; V: TRBV28; D: NA; J: TRBJ2-7; size: NA
DNA: TGTGCCAGCAGCTCCCCCTTCCGGGACTATGGCTACACCTTC; CDR3: CASSSPFRDYGYTF; V: TRBV11-2; D: NA; J: TRBJ1-2; size: NA
DNA: TGTGCCAGCATTCTCAGGGGCGTTGGAAACACCATATATTTT; CDR3: CASILRGVGNTIYF; V: TRBV2; D: NA; J: TRBJ1-3; size: NA
DNA: TGTGCCAGCAGGCAGGCCGGGACACTCAATCAGCCCCAGCATTTT; CDR3: CASRQAGTLNQPQHF; V: TRBV28; D: NA; J: TRBJ1-5; size: NA
DNA: TGTGCCAGCAGCCTGGGACAAGACTATGGCTACACCTTC; CDR3: CASSLGQDYGYTF; V: TRBV7-2; D: NA; J: TRBJ1-2; size: NA
DNA: TGTGCCTGGGACGGGACAGGTCTTTTGAGTGAGCAGTACTTC; CDR3: CAWDGTGLLSEQYF; V: TRBV30; D: TRBD1; J: TRBJ2-7; size: NA
DNA: TGTGCCAGCAGCCCGGGGAACCCGGAGACCCAGTACTTC; CDR3: CASSPGNPETQYF; V: TRBV7-6; D: NA; J: TRBJ2-5; size: NA
DNA: TGTGCCAGCAGCTTCACTACCTCCTACAATGAGCAGTTCTTC; CDR3: CASSFTTSYNEQFF; V: TRBV5-6; D: NA; J: TRBJ2-1; size: NA
DNA: TGCGCCAGCAGCCCCGGGTCGATGGTCCCTGAAGCTTTCTTT; CDR3: CASSPGSMVPEAFF; V: TRBV4-1; D: NA; J: TRBJ1-1; size: NA
DNA: TGTGCCAGCAGCGCGGCGGACAATGAGCAGTTCTTC; CDR3: CASSAADNEQFF; V: TRBV7-6; D: NA; J: TRBJ2-1; size: NA
DNA: TGCAGCGCCCAACCTTCCACAGGGGTGGACACTGAAGCTTTCTTT; CDR3: CSAQPSTGVDTEAFF; V: TRBV29-1; D: TRBD1; J: TRBJ1-1; size: NA
DNA: TGTGCCAGCAGCGGGTTTAGCGCAGATACGCAGTATTTT; CDR3: CASSGFSADTQYF; V: TRBV9; D: NA; J: TRBJ2-3; size: NA